This T cell receptor beta chain was captured by sequencing in a study of blood T cells in healthy people across ages. Broader study findings: Long-lived donors exceeded aged donors in naive CD4+ cells and diversity.

The V gene's germline CDR1 is LGHDT and CDR2 YNNKEL (reference sequence). The CDR3 contains 16 residues. Deletions cut 6 bases from V and 0 bases from J, with 14 bases between. A second about 7 to 11 cycle PCR used barcoded and J-beta primers. A 12-random-nucleotide template-switch adaptor tagged each cDNA molecule. TCRdb passed the 5' RACE reads through MiXCR, listing each CDR3 protein once. The table shows about 670,000 distinct CDR3 sequences, with 40% to 50% occurring only once. In the case of this clonotype: Its matching antigen is unknown.

Per sample, a minimum of 7 million PBMCs were isolated. The chain uses TRBV3-1 and TRBJ2-2; perhaps TRBD1 as D (6 bases). Sequencing input: blood. The receptor was isolated from a man older than 75 in good health. The CDR3 reads CASSSRGTPNTGELFF. The CDR3 DNA reads TGTGCCAGCAGTTCGAGGGGGACCCCGAACACCGGGGAGCTGTTTTTT.